The entry below gives a single TCR beta chain sequence along with its context. The antigen remains undetermined. No conserved phenylalanine or tryptophan is present at the end of the CDR3, so a read error is the likely explanation. The record originates from a study of T cells in Graves' hyperthyroidism and ophthalmopathy. Across the whole study: Peripheral blood sampling occurred at initial diagnosis, before any treatment. Whole-study findings and limits: Most thyroid clonotypes with frequency above 0.001 were detected in blood.

Amplified regions were TCR beta CDR3 sequences from RNA transcripts. Using the HTBI primer set, a first-round RT-PCR was run on the TCR CDR3. TCRdb re-called the multiplex PCR reads with MiXCR, one entry per CDR3 protein. The data hold hundreds of thousands of distinct CDR3 sequences, with around 15% observed a single time. Germline V gives CDR1 SEHNR, CDR2 FQNEAQ (reference sequence). V lost 7 bases to trimming and J lost 6 bases, with 20 bases between them. This CDR3 has 15 residues. Stable Graves' hyperthyroidism meant no ophthalmopathy progression within 18 months. The study enrolled patients aged 18 to 65 with newly diagnosed hyperthyroidism of under 2 months' duration.

Sample: blood. V usage is TRBV7-9 and J usage is TRBJ2-3; a weak D match, TRBD1 (5 bases). The TCR was taken from a woman aged 18-30 years with Graves' hyperthyroidism. CDR3 coding DNA: TGTGCCAGCACCACCAGGGTCAAATCTGCCGATACGCAGTATGTT. This codes for CASTTRVKSADTQYV.